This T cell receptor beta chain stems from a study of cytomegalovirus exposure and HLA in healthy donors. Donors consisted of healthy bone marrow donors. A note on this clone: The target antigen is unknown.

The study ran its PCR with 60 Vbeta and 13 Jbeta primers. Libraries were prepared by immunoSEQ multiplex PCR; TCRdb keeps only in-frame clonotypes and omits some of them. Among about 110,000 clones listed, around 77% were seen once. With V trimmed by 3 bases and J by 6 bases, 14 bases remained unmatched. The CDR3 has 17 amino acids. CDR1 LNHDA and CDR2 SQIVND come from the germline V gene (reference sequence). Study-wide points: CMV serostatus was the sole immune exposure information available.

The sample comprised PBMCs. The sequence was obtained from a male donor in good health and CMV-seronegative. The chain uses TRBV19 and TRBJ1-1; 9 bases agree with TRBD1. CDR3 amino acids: CASSIGTGIFSTPEAFF. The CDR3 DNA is TGTGCCAGTAGTATCGGGACAGGGATCTTTTCGACGCCTGAAGCTTTCTTT.